A single sample is the source of the 29 T cell receptor beta chains below, sequenced in a study of read filtering for tumor transcriptome and immune sequencing. This library used roughly 400 ng RNA and molecular barcoded adaptors spanning alpha/delta and beta/gamma chains. TCRdb fed the reads into MiXCR, producing one record per CDR3 protein. Of tens of thousands of distinct CDR3 sequences in the sample, approximately 19% were seen once. The specimen sequenced was a population of CD138-negative cells sorted from bone marrow. The receptor set was obtained from a donor aged 40 or over with multiple myeloma.

This clonotype was seen ten or more times. The chain uses TRBV9 and TRBJ2-7, with D perhaps given as TRBD1 or TRBD2 (5 bases each). Germline V gene data show CDR1 as SGDLS and CDR2 as YYNGEE. CDR3 length: 16 amino acids. Trimming left V 0 bases short and J 1 base short, with 14 bases between. CDR3 sequence: CASSVGTGAGSYEQYF. CDR3 DNA: TGTGCCAGCAGCGTAGGAACCGGGGCCGGGTCCTACGAGCAGTACTTC.

This clonotype was seen ten or more times. The CDR3 coding sequence is TGTGCCAGCAGTCCCTCCGGACGGCTTAATTCACCCCTCCACTTT. This encodes CASSPSGRLNSPLHF. The chain employs TRBV12-3 or TRBV12-4 and TRBJ1-6; D call uncertain. The V gene lost 5 bases and the J gene lost 6 bases, with 14 bases spanning the gap. CDR3 length equals 15 residues.

In its sample, this clonotype was seen many times. V gene TRBV9 combines with J gene TRBJ2-2; tentatively, D is TRBD2 (5 bases). V shed 2 bases and J shed 5 bases, with 10 bases lying between them. The length of the CDR3 is 14 residues. The V gene's germline CDR1 is SGDLS and CDR2 YYNGEE. The CDR3 reads CASSVLAGTGELFF. DNA for the CDR3: TGTGCCAGCAGCGTCCTAGCCGGAACCGGGGAGCTGTTTTTT.

This clonotype was detected ten times or more. The chain carries TRBV20-1 and TRBJ1-4; 8 bases map to TRBD1. CDR1 is DFQATT, CDR2 SNEGSKA, per germline (reference sequence). The V gene end was trimmed by 6 bases and the J gene end by 8 bases; junction bases not matched to a gene: 14. CDR3 length: 15 residues. The CDR3 reads CSAPIPGTGGEKLFF. In nucleotides, the CDR3 is TGCAGTGCCCCGATACCCGGGACAGGTGGCGAAAAACTGTTTTTT.

As to this clonotype: This may be a read error, as it is one base from a much larger clone. The rearrangement uses TRBV14 and TRBJ1-5, with D uncertain. The germline V gene encodes CDR1 SGHDN and CDR2 FVKESK. The length of the CDR3 is 13 residues. This chain's CDR3 is CDSSLSPRQPQHF. The CDR3 DNA is TGTGACAGCAGCCTAAGTCCCCGCCAGCCCCAGCATTTT.

This clonotype came up many times. This chain links TRBV5-1 with TRBJ1-1, with TRBD1 matching 8 bases. CDR1 SGHRS and CDR2 YFSETQ come from the germline V gene. The CDR3 consists of 16 residues. The junction had 10 bases not matched to a gene; V was cut back by 3 bases and J by 3 bases. CDR3 region: CASSWTQGASDTEAFF. The CDR3 bases are TGCGCCAGCAGCTGGACCCAGGGGGCGAGTGACACTGAAGCTTTCTTT.

This clonotype showed up many times. The genes are TRBV6-1 and TRBJ2-3; D may be TRBD1 or TRBD2 (5 bases each). Trimming cost V 6 bases and J 0 bases, with 22 bases left between them. The CDR3 totals 18 residues. The germline CDR1 and CDR2 sequences are MNHNS and SASEGT. The CDR3 sequence is CASSRLFRGTVSTDTQYF. CDR3 DNA sequence: TGTGCCAGCAGCCGCCTATTCAGAGGGACGGTAAGCACAGATACGCAGTATTTT.

This clonotype was observed many times. The CDR3 sequence is CSVEGGRDRASKKRIQYF. The CDR3 DNA is TGCAGCGTTGAAGGCGGCCGGGACAGGGCGTCGAAGAAACGGATTCAGTACTTC. The chain couples TRBV29-1 to TRBJ2-4; 9 bases are shared with TRBD1. The germline gives CDR1 SQVTM, CDR2 ANQGSEA. The CDR3 loop spans 18 amino acids. Losses at the gene ends were 1 base for V and 10 bases for J; bases not matched to a gene: 20.

This clonotype was found many times. V and J are TRBV6-2 or TRBV6-3 and TRBJ2-3; no firm D call. Germline V gives CDR1 MNHEY, CDR2 SVGEGT. This CDR3 comprises 15 residues. V lost 7 bases to trimming and J lost 3 bases, with 17 bases between them. The CDR3 DNA follows: TGTGCCAGCATCAAGGACCCGCGTAGTACAGATACGCAGTATTTT. This gives the protein CASIKDPRSTDTQYF.

This clonotype was counted at least ten times. This chain uses TRBV2 with TRBJ2-7; no clear D. CDR3 length: 12 amino acids. Trimming left V 10 bases short and J 2 bases short, with 12 bases between. Germline loops: CDR1 SNHLY, CDR2 FYNNEI. The chain's CDR3 is CAKRTATYEQYF. The CDR3 nucleotides read TGTGCCAAAAGGACCGCAACCTACGAGCAGTACTTC.

This CDR3 reads CASGSGVNTEAFF. The DNA for the CDR3 is TGTGCCAGCGGGTCAGGAGTTAACACTGAAGCTTTCTTT. The chain has TRBV28 and TRBJ1-1; D gene uncertain. CDR1 and CDR2 (germline): MDHEN, SYDVKM. V lost 8 bases and J 2 bases, leaving 12 bases between the germline ends. The CDR3 sequence is 13 residues long.

The genes are TRBV6-2 or TRBV6-3 and TRBJ2-7, with TRBD2 matching 9 bases. The germline gives CDR1 MNHEY, CDR2 SVGEGT. This CDR3 contains 15 residues. The junction had 5 bases not matched to a gene; V was cut back by 3 bases and J by 2 bases. CDR3 nucleotide sequence: TGTGCCAGCAGTTATGGGTCTAGCGGGACCTACGAGCAGTACTTC. Amino acids: CASSYGSSGTYEQYF.

This clonotype was recorded many times. V usage is TRBV29-1 and J usage is TRBJ1-1, with a weak D call TRBD1 (5 bases). Trimming pared 6 bases from V and 1 base from J, leaving 9 bases between. The CDR3 extends over 12 amino acids. The germline V gene encodes CDR1 SQVTM and CDR2 ANQGSEA. The CDR3 reads CSVDTTNTEAFF. CDR3 nucleotides: TGCAGCGTGGACACAACGAACACTGAAGCTTTCTTT.

This clonotype came up a few times. This may come from a read error, since a much larger clone is one base off. This chain's CDR3 is CASSQEAWGGEAQYF. The CDR3, as DNA: TGTGCCAGCAGCCAAGAGGCCTGGGGCGGAGAGGCCCAGTACTTC. The J gene is TRBJ2-5, the V gene TRBV3-1; TRBD1 might be the D (5 bases). Per germline, CDR1 LGHDT and CDR2 YNNKEL (reference sequence). The CDR3 runs to 15 residues.

This clonotype was recorded at least ten times. Written as DNA, the CDR3 is TGTGCCAGCAGTTTATCCAGCCCACAATACAATGAGCAGTTCTTC. Its translation is CASSLSSPQYNEQFF. The rearrangement uses TRBV27 and TRBJ2-1, with D uncertain. Germline assignment: CDR1 MNHEY and CDR2 SMNVEV (reference sequence). Trimming stripped 0 bases from V and 4 bases from J, with 10 bases between. This CDR3 has 15 amino acids.

The sample holds many counts of this clonotype. CDR3 nucleotides: TGTGCCAGCAGCTTAGGGGGCCCTGAAGCTTTCTTT. It yields the protein CASSLGGPEAFF. The chain recombines TRBV7-2 with TRBJ1-1; possibly TRBD1 for D (5 bases). Germline assignment: CDR1 SGHTA and CDR2 FQGNSA. This CDR3 has 12 residues. V was clipped by 1 base and J by 6 bases, with 6 bases between them.

This clonotype occurred many times. The chain recombines TRBV2 with TRBJ2-1, with 13 bases that match TRBD2. Germline V CDR1 and CDR2: SNHLY, FYNNEI. CDR3 length: 22 amino acids. The ends lost 2 bases at V and 9 bases at J; junction bases unmatched: 25. CDR3 amino acids: CASSERGIGTSGTPLSLREQFF. CDR3 nucleotides: TGTGCCAGCAGTGAAAGGGGTATAGGGACTAGCGGGACTCCGCTAAGCTTACGTGAGCAGTTCTTC.

This clonotype was recorded at least ten times. V is TRBV3-1 and J is TRBJ2-7; 8 positions match TRBD2. Germline trimming cut 8 bases from V and 5 bases from J; bases unmatched to any gene: 17. CDR3 length: 16 amino acids. Per the germline V gene, CDR1 is LGHDT and CDR2 is YNNKEL (reference sequence). The CDR3 DNA reads TGTGCCAGCGTTCATTCCCCTATGACTAGCGCCCACGAGCAGTACTTC. Amino acids: CASVHSPMTSAHEQYF.

This clonotype appeared many times. This rearrangement joins TRBV7-9 to TRBJ2-3, with TRBD1 as a possible D gene (6 bases). Trimming shortened V by 2 bases and J by 0 bases, and 9 bases separated the two germline ends. This CDR3 region has 15 residues. Germline-derived CDR1 and CDR2 are SEHNR and FQNEAQ (reference sequence). The chain's CDR3 is CASSLYDRSTDTQYF. The DNA for the CDR3 is TGTGCCAGCAGCTTATATGACAGGAGCACAGATACGCAGTATTTT.

This clonotype appeared many times. V is TRBV29-1 and J is TRBJ2-3, with a tentative D call TRBD1 (6 bases). Per the germline V gene, CDR1 is SQVTM and CDR2 is ANQGSEA. The V and J ends lost 5 bases and 3 bases respectively, with 9 bases between them. The CDR3 spans 12 residues. DNA for the CDR3: TGCAGCGTTTTCCAGGGGACAGATACGCAGTATTTT. Encoded protein: CSVFQGTDTQYF.

This clonotype came up many times. V gene TRBV7-2 combines with J gene TRBJ2-7, with 7 bases aligning to TRBD2. J lost 2 bases, V lost 8 bases, and 6 bases had no gene match. CDR1 is SGHTA, CDR2 FQGNSA, per germline. The CDR3 runs to 13 residues. CDR3 nucleotides: TGTGCCAGCGCAACGGGGACTACCTACGAGCAGTACTTC. This gives the protein CASATGTTYEQYF.

Many counts were recorded for this clonotype. The gene calls are TRBV29-1 and TRBJ2-5, with D tentatively TRBD1 (7 bases). Trimming removed 4 bases from V and 4 bases from J, with 13 bases in between. This CDR3 is built from 13 residues. Germline V gene lookup returns CDR1 SQVTM and CDR2 ANQGSEA. The CDR3 protein is CSVVLQGGETQYF. The DNA for the CDR3 is TGCAGCGTTGTGCTCCAGGGGGGAGAGACCCAGTACTTC.

This clonotype has just a few counts. The V call is TRBV5-6, the J call TRBJ2-2, with TRBD2 identical over 7 bases. Losses at the gene ends were 2 bases for V and 4 bases for J; bases not matched to a gene: 2. Germline-derived CDR1 and CDR2 are SGHDT and YYEEEE. This CDR3 is built from 14 residues. The CDR3 nucleotides read TGTGCCAGCAGCTTCGGGAGGTCCACCGGGGAGCTGTTTTTT. Encoded protein: CASSFGRSTGELFF.

This clonotype showed up many times. The rearrangement links TRBV19 to TRBJ2-1; 10 nucleotides match TRBD2. Losses at the gene ends were 6 bases for V and 3 bases for J; bases not matched to a gene: 8. The CDR3 is made up of 16 amino acids. The germline CDR1 and CDR2 sequences are LNHDA and SQIVND (reference sequence). The CDR3 protein is CASRDWTSGDYNEQFF. The CDR3 nucleotides read TGTGCCAGTAGAGACTGGACTAGCGGAGACTACAATGAGCAGTTCTTC.

By its share, this clonotype is medium-sized (0.01 to 0.1%). The V call is TRBV2, the J call TRBJ2-1; no definite D call. Deletions cut 7 bases from V and 8 bases from J, with 18 bases between. CDR1 SNHLY and CDR2 FYNNEI come from the germline V gene. The CDR3 runs 14 residues. The CDR3 DNA sequence: TGTGCCAGCAAATTCGGCTATGGTTCGGATGAGCAGTTCTTC. Translating it yields CASKFGYGSDEQFF.

Comment on this clonotype: With a far larger clone one base away, a read error is the likely cause. The chain is built from TRBV9 and TRBJ1-4; D not certain. V was clipped by 0 bases and J by 16 bases, with 28 bases between them. Germline assignment: CDR1 SGDLS and CDR2 YYNGEE. The CDR3 is 17 residues long. This CDR3 reads CASSVDGLAGATDTQFF. Written as DNA, the CDR3 is TGTGCCAGCAGCGTAGATGGACTAGCGGGAGCCACAGATACGCAGTTTTTT. The full variable domain, in which reference TRBV9 and TRBJ1-4 provide the parts outside the CDR3, is DSGVTQTPKHLITATGQRVTLRCSPRSGDLSVYWYQQSLDQGLQFLIQYYNGEERAKGNILERFSAQQFPDLHSELNLSSLELGDSALYFCASSVDGLAGATDTQFFGSGTQLSVL.

This clonotype was seen at least ten times. This rearrangement joins TRBV12-3 or TRBV12-4 to TRBJ2-2; TRBD2 aligns across 11 bases. V was clipped by 7 bases and J by 8 bases; unmatched bases: 15. CDR3 length: 17 amino acids. The CDR3 DNA follows: TGTGCCAGCAATGTTCTGGGACTAGCGGAGTCGGTGGGGGAGCTGTTTTTT. It translates to CASNVLGLAESVGELFF.

There are many counts of this clonotype. The chain couples TRBV29-1 to TRBJ2-1; the match to TRBD2 covers 10 bases. In germline, CDR1 is SQVTM, CDR2 ANQGSEA. Trimming at V came to 5 bases and at J to 6 bases, leaving 7 bases not matched to a gene. The CDR3 contains 14 residues. CDR3 amino acids: CSVSLAGASNEQFF. CDR3 coding DNA: TGCAGCGTTAGCCTAGCGGGAGCCTCCAATGAGCAGTTCTTC.

As for this clonotype: This may arise from a read error, as a much more abundant clone is one base away. The V gene is TRBV12-3 or TRBV12-4, the J gene TRBJ2-7, with D hard to call. The CDR3 spans 11 residues. CDR3 amino acids: CASSLIYERYF. In DNA form, the CDR3 reads TGTGCCAGCAGTTTAATCTACGAGCGGTACTTC.